This section outlines one T cell receptor (beta chain) sequence together with its context. Authors' methods: Reference gene primer amplification gave estimated nucleated cell counts. Using immunoSEQ multiplex PCR, the repertoire was profiled, and TCRdb retains in-frame clones only, with some absent. V and J calls and clone size are given by that table; D and trimming were obtained from the DNA. The repertoire holds approximately 230,000 clones, with 86% as singletons. The record originates from a study of blood T cell repertoires in COVID-19. Study as a whole: Acute-phase and convalescent COVID-19 samples originated in the United States, Italy and Spain. In each case, the material was cDNA or gDNA derived from T cells, B-cell-depleted T cells, or PBMCs.

The sample taken for sequencing was peripheral blood. The TCR sequence derives from a young man who had recovered from COVID-19.

The CDR3: CASSPNEGRNTEAFF. CDR3 coding DNA: TGTGCCAGCAGTCCCAATGAGGGTCGGAACACTGAAGCTTTCTTT. J is TRBJ1-1 and V is TRBV28; D is undetermined. The length of the CDR3 is 15 residues. Trimming shortened V by 5 bases and J by 1 base, and 14 bases separated the two germline ends. CDR1 and CDR2 from the germline V gene are MDHEN and SYDVKM.